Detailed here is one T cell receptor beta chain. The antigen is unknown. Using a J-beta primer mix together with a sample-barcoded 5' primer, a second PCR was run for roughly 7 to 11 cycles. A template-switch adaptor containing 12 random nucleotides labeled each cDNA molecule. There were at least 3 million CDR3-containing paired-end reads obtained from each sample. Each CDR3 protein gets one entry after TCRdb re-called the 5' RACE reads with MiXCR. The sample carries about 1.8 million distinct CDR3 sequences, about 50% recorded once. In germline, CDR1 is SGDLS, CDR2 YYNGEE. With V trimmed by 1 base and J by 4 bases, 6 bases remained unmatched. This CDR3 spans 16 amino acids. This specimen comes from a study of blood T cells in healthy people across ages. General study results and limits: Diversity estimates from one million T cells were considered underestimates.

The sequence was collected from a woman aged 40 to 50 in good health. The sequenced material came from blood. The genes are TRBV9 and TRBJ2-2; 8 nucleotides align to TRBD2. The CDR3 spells CASSVWSGGLTGELFF. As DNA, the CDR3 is TGTGCCAGCAGCGTATGGAGCGGGGGACTCACCGGGGAGCTGTTTTTT.